Sequencing of this TCR beta chain was carried out in a study of T cell responses to AZD1222 COVID-19 vaccine. Looking at the study overall: It was second doses at about 4 or about 12 weeks that were pooled.

The germline CDR1 and CDR2 sequences are ENHRY and SYGVKD. This CDR3 is 11 amino acids long. V lost 0 bases, J lost 8 bases, and 4 bases lay in between. General study points: Increased Spike-specific TCR breadth and depth were observed after two AZD1222 doses.

This table comes from immunoSEQ multiplex PCR, and its TCRdb copy is limited to in-frame clones, with some not included. The sample lists about 140,000 clones, 85% to 95% occurring once. As to this clone: The target antigen is unknown.

This receptor was obtained from an adult in good health. The chain employs TRBV10-3 and TRBJ1-1; D uncertain. The sample consisted of peripheral blood, taken on day 0 of AZD1222 vaccination. This CDR3 reads CAISESREAFF. The CDR3, as DNA: TGTGCCATCAGTGAGTCGAGAGAAGCTTTCTTT.